Here is one T cell receptor beta chain with its context. This CDR3 contains 15 residues. CDR1 LNHDA and CDR2 SQIVND come from the germline V gene (reference sequence). With V trimmed by 5 bases and J by 7 bases, 8 bases remained unmatched. This sample stems from a study of blood T cell repertoires in COVID-19. Looking at the study overall: The United States, Italy and Spain supplied acute and convalescent COVID-19 samples. From T cells, B-cell-depleted T cells, or PBMCs came the material, which was cDNA or gDNA.

In the original workflow: For nucleated cells, counts were estimated from reference gene primer amplification. Profiling relied on immunoSEQ multiplex PCR, and the TCRdb table lists in-frame clones only, not all of them. The D gene and trimming were derived from the DNA, and the V and J assignments and clone size from that table. The data show hundreds of thousands of clones, 75% to 85% seen once. The Seattle site enrolled patients during active infection and followed them longitudinally. The V gene is TRBV19, the J gene TRBJ1-6; 7 nucleotides align to TRBD1. The receptor was isolated from a woman in her twenties or thirties with COVID-19, enrolled during active disease. Sequencing was performed on peripheral blood. This CDR3 reads CASSPTRGTNSPLHF. CDR3 nucleotides: TGTGCCAGTAGTCCCACCAGGGGGACCAATTCACCCCTCCACTTT.